The 22 T cell receptor beta chains below were found in one sample sequenced in a study of blood T cell repertoires in COVID-19. The repertoire was sequenced with immunoSEQ multiplex PCR; TCRdb's copy has only in-frame clones and lacks some. This table has 150,000 to 200,000 clones, approximately 77% appearing once. The sequencing sample was made of PBMCs or T cells enriched from blood (not recorded which). The receptor source for this set is a man in his 60s who had recovered from COVID-19.

This clone was seen only a few times. The CDR3 sequence is CASSIQGASYGYTF. CDR3 in DNA: TGTGCCAGTAGTATCCAGGGGGCATCCTATGGCTACACCTTC. This chain links TRBV19 with TRBJ1-2; 8 nucleotides agree with TRBD1. Germline CDR1 LNHDA, CDR2 SQIVND (reference sequence). V gave up 3 bases and J gave up 4 bases; unmatched junction bases: 4. This CDR3 is 14 amino acids long.

This chain uses TRBV10-3 with TRBJ1-1; D perhaps matches TRBD1 (5 bases). Germline V CDR1 and CDR2: ENHRY, SYGVKD. The V end was cut by 7 bases, the J end by 0 bases, with 9 bases between. CDR3 length equals 13 residues. DNA of the CDR3: TGTGCCATCAAGGCAGGGATGAACACTGAAGCTTTCTTT. Residues: CAIKAGMNTEAFF.

The CDR3 coding sequence is TGTGCCAGCGAATCAGGGATAACCTACGAGCAGTACTTC. It specifies CASESGITYEQYF. This chain uses TRBV19 with TRBJ2-7; a weak D match, TRBD1 (5 bases). The CDR3 sequence is 13 residues long. V lost 9 bases and J 2 bases, leaving 14 bases between the germline ends. Germline CDR1 reads LNHDA; CDR2 reads SQIVND (reference sequence).

The rearrangement uses TRBV27 and TRBJ1-5; unclear D gene. The CDR3 length is 15 residues. Germline V gene sequence: CDR1 MNHEY, CDR2 SMNVEV (reference sequence). The V end was cut by 4 bases, the J end by 4 bases, with 14 bases between. The CDR3 sequence: CASSSAPSGNQPQHF. The DNA for the CDR3 is TGTGCCAGCAGTTCGGCACCCTCGGGGAATCAGCCCCAGCATTTT.

This clone was seen only once. The rearrangement joins TRBV7-9 to TRBJ2-1; a weak D match, TRBD2 (5 bases). The CDR3 covers 13 residues. V lost 5 bases and J lost 5, with 10 bases in between. Germline V CDR1 and CDR2: SEHNR, FQNEAQ (reference sequence). CDR3 sequence (DNA): TGTGCCAGCAGCCCCGGGGAGAACAATGAGCAGTTCTTC. Translated: CASSPGENNEQFF.

CDR3 sequence: CAWSSRRVRGNTIYF. The CDR3 nucleotides read TGTGCCTGGAGTTCGCGGAGGGTTAGAGGAAACACCATATATTTT. V is TRBV30 and J is TRBJ1-3, with D hard to call. The CDR3 is made up of 15 amino acids. Trimming removed 2 bases from V and 4 bases from J, with 15 bases in between. Looked up from germline, CDR1 is GTSNPN and CDR2 is SVGIG (reference sequence).

This chain connects TRBV7-9 to TRBJ2-1; 8 nucleotides agree with TRBD2. Germline V lookup: CDR1 SEHNR, CDR2 FQNEAQ (reference sequence). CDR3 length equals 16 residues. With V trimmed by 3 bases and J by 8 bases, 12 bases remained unmatched. CDR3 DNA: TGTGCCAGCAGCTTTGACTTAGCGGGACCTTATGATGAGCAGTTCTTC. This gives the protein CASSFDLAGPYDEQFF.

As DNA, the CDR3 is TGTGCCAGTAGTGTCGGGACTAGCGGGAGCCAACCCTACGAGCAGTACTTC. It specifies CASSVGTSGSQPYEQYF. The chain recombines TRBV19 with TRBJ2-7; TRBD2 aligns across 14 bases. J gave up 2 bases and V 5 bases, and 8 bases lay outside the gene matches. The CDR3 sequence is 17 residues long. CDR1 LNHDA and CDR2 SQIVND come from the germline V gene (reference sequence).

V and J are TRBV7-2 and TRBJ2-1; TRBD1 might be the D (5 bases). Trimming stripped 5 bases from V and 12 bases from J, with 11 bases between. The germline V gene encodes CDR1 SGHTA and CDR2 FQGNSA. The CDR3 runs to 11 residues. The chain's CDR3 is CASSLDSGQFF. DNA for the CDR3: TGTGCCAGCAGCCTTGACAGTGGGCAGTTCTTC. The variable domain in full, completed from reference TRBV7-2 and TRBJ2-1, reads GAGVSQSPSNKVTEKGKDVELRCDPISGHTALYWYRQSLGQGLEFLIYFQGNSAPDKSGLPSDRFSAERTGGSVSTLTIQRTQQEDSAVYLCASSLDSGQFFGPGTRLTVL.

The V and J genes are TRBV7-3 and TRBJ2-2; possible D gene TRBD2, 5 bases. CDR1 is SGHTA and CDR2 is FQGTGA in the germline V gene. This CDR3 has 14 amino acids. Trimming cost V 5 bases and J 4 bases, with 11 bases left between them. The chain's CDR3 is CASSPDRGTGELFF. For the CDR3, the DNA is TGTGCCAGCAGCCCGGACCGGGGCACCGGGGAGCTGTTTTTT.

The CDR3 DNA is TGTGCCAGCAGCGACCGGGACAGGGTGTGCAACGAGCAGTACTTC. As protein: CASSDRDRVCNEQYF. The chain is built from TRBV21-1 and TRBJ2-7; the table's D call TRBD1 went unverified against the DNA. TRBV21-1 is labeled a pseudogene. The CDR3 is 15 amino acids.

This sequence joins TRBV5-5 and TRBJ1-2, with D tentatively TRBD1 (5 bases). CDR3 length: 13 residues. The germline gives CDR1 SGHKS, CDR2 YYEKEE (reference sequence). V was pared by 1 base and J by 8 bases, with 12 bases between. In nucleotides, the CDR3 is TGTGCCAGCAGCTTGTCGCAGGGCAGGGGCTACACCTTC. Translating gives CASSLSQGRGYTF.

This clone came up once. The chain uses TRBV19 and TRBJ2-7, with D uncertain. Trimming left V 4 bases short and J 4 bases short, with 5 bases between. Germline CDR1 and CDR2: LNHDA and SQIVND (reference sequence). CDR3 length: 11 residues. This CDR3 reads CASSTEYEQYF. CDR3 in DNA: TGTGCCAGTAGTACCGAGTACGAGCAGTACTTC.

The gene calls are TRBV2 and TRBJ2-7; the D is unclear. The CDR3 runs to 15 residues. Trimming cost V 5 bases and J 2 bases, with 16 bases left between them. Germline lookup yields CDR1 SNHLY and CDR2 FYNNEI. The CDR3 loop is CASSRTSQPTYEQYF. CDR3 nucleotides: TGTGCCAGCAGTCGAACGTCACAGCCAACCTACGAGCAGTACTTC.

This clone was detected only a few times. The chain combines TRBV9 with TRBJ2-7; perhaps TRBD2 as D (5 bases). V gave up 1 base and J gave up 7 bases, with 15 bases separating them. The CDR3 runs to 14 residues. Germline V gene data show CDR1 as SGDLS and CDR2 as YYNGEE. CDR3 bases: TGTGCCAGCAGCGTAAGGTGGGAGACGGGAGAGCAGTACTTC. This sequence encodes CASSVRWETGEQYF.

The chain has TRBV7-2 and TRBJ2-3; 8 nucleotides align to TRBD1. Germline lookup yields CDR1 SGHTA and CDR2 FQGNSA. The junction had 1 base not matched to a gene; V was cut back by 5 bases and J by 0 bases. This CDR3 has 14 amino acids. The DNA of the CDR3 is TGTGCCAGCAGCCGGGACAGGAGCACAGATACGCAGTATTTT. Translation gives CASSRDRSTDTQYF.

The chain carries TRBV19 and TRBJ2-7, with 7 bases lining up with TRBD1. J was trimmed by 7 bases and V by 5 bases; bases with no gene match: 8. Germline CDR1 reads LNHDA; CDR2 reads SQIVND (reference sequence). There are 13 residues in the CDR3. CDR3 bases: TGTGCCAGTAGTCGTGGACAGGCTCGGGAGCAGTACTTC. Translation gives CASSRGQAREQYF.

The gene calls are TRBV4-2 and TRBJ2-3; TRBD2 is a possible D gene (6 bases). V was pared by 1 base and J by 3 bases, with 14 bases between. This CDR3 region has 16 residues. The V gene's germline CDR1 is LGHNA and CDR2 YNFKEQ. CDR3 in amino acids: CASSQVGSGVTDTQYF. The CDR3 bases are TGTGCCAGCAGCCAAGTTGGGTCGGGAGTGACAGATACGCAGTATTTT.

The genes are TRBV9 and TRBJ2-3, with D unclear. The CDR3 totals 12 residues. Between the trimmed V and J ends, which lost 3 bases and 5 bases, there was a span of 7 bases. Germline V lookup: CDR1 SGDLS, CDR2 YYNGEE. The CDR3 loop reads CASSALGDTQYF. The CDR3 region has the DNA TGTGCCAGCAGCGCCCTCGGAGATACGCAGTATTTT.

The V gene is TRBV19, the J gene TRBJ1-5, with TRBD1 matching over 11 bases. The CDR3 is 14 residues long. The V gene end was trimmed by 8 bases and the J gene end by 6 bases; junction bases not matched to a gene: 6. From germline, CDR1 is LNHDA and CDR2 SQIVND (reference sequence). The CDR3: CASRTGGAGQPQHF. The CDR3 bases are TGTGCCAGTCGGACAGGGGGCGCCGGTCAGCCCCAGCATTTT.

The J gene is TRBJ1-4, the V gene TRBV6-1, with 8 bases identical to TRBD1. The CDR3 has 17 amino acids. V lost 1 base, J lost 1 base, and 5 bases stayed unmatched. The germline CDR1 and CDR2 sequences are MNHNS and SASEGT. In nucleotides, the CDR3 is TGTGCCAGCAGTGAAGTTGACAGGGGAGGAACTAATGAAAAACTGTTTTTT. This gives the protein CASSEVDRGGTNEKLFF.

This rearrangement joins TRBV3-1 (or the pseudogene TRBV3-2) to TRBJ2-3; tentative D call: TRBD2 (5 bases). Germline CDR1 and CDR2: LGHDT and YNNKEL (reference sequence). Trimming pared 1 base from V and 7 bases from J, leaving 12 bases between. The CDR3 length is 14 residues. The CDR3 nucleotides are TGTGCCAGCAGCCAAGGGCCCGGCGGGCATACGCAGTATTTT. The encoded protein is CASSQGPGGHTQYF.